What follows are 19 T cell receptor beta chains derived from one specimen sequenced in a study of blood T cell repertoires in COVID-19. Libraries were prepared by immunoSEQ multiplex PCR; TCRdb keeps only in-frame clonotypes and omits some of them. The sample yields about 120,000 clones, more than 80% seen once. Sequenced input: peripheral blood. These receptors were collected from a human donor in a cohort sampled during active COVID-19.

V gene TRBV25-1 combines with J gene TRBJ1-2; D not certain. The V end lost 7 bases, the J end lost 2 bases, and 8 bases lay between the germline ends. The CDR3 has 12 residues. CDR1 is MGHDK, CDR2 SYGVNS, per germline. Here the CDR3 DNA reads TGTGCCAGCAATTCGGGGAACTATGGCTACACCTTC. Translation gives CASNSGNYGYTF.

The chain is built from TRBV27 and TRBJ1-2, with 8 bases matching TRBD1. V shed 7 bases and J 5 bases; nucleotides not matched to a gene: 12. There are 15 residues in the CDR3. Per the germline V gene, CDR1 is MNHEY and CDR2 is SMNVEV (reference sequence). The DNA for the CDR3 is TGTGCCAGCACCTCGGGCGACAGGGGAACGTATGGCTACACCTTC. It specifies CASTSGDRGTYGYTF.

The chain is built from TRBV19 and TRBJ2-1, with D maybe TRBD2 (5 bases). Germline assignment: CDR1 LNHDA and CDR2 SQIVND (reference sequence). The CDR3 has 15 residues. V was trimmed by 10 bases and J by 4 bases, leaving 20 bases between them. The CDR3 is CATTTRAPAYNEQFF. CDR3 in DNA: TGTGCCACAACCACTAGAGCCCCGGCGTACAATGAGCAGTTCTTC.

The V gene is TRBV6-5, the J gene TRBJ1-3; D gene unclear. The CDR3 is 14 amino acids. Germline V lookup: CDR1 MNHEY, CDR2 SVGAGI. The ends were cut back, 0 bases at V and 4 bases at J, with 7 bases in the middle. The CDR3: CASSYSGEGNTIYF. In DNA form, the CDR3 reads TGTGCCAGCAGTTACTCTGGAGAAGGAAACACCATATATTTT.

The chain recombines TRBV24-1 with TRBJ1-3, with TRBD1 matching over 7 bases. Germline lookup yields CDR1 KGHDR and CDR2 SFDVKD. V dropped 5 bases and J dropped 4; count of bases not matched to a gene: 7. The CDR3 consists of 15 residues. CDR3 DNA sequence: TGTGCCACCAGTGGCGATAGGGGGCAAGGAAACACCATATATTTT. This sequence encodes CATSGDRGQGNTIYF.

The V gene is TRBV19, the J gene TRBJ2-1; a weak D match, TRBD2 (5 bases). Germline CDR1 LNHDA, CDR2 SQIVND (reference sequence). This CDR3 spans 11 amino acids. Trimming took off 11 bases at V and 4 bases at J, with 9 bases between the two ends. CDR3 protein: CAVGSYNEQFF. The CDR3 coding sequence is TGTGCCGTGGGGAGTTACAATGAGCAGTTCTTC.

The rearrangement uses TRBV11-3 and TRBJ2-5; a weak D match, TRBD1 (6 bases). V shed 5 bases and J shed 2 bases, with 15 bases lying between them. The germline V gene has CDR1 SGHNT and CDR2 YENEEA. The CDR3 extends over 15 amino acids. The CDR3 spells CASSLPGTPQETQYF. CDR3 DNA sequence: TGTGCCAGCAGCCTCCCCGGGACACCACAAGAGACCCAGTACTTC.

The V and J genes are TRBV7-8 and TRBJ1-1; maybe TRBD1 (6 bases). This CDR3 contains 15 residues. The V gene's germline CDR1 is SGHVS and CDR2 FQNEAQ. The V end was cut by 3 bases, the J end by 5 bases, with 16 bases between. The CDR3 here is CASSLRLEGGTEAFF. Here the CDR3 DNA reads TGTGCCAGCAGCTTGCGACTCGAGGGGGGGACTGAAGCTTTCTTT. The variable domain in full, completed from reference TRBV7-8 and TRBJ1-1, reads GAGVSQSPRYKVAKRGQDVALRCDPISGHVSLFWYQQALGQGPEFLTYFQNEAQLDKSGLPSDRFFAERPEGSVSTLKIQRTQQEDSAVYLCASSLRLEGGTEAFFGQGTRLTVV.

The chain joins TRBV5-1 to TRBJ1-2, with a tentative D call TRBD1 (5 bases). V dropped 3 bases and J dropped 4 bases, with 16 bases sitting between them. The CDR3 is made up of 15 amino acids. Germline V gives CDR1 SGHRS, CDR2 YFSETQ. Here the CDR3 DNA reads TGCGCCAGCAGCTCTCCGGGGGGGGGTAGCTATGGCTACACCTTC. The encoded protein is CASSSPGGGSYGYTF.

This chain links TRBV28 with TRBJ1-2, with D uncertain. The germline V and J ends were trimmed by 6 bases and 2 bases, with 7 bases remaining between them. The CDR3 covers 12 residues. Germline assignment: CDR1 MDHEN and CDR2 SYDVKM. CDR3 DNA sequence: TGTGCCAGCAGCGAGAAGAACTATGGCTACACCTTC. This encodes CASSEKNYGYTF.

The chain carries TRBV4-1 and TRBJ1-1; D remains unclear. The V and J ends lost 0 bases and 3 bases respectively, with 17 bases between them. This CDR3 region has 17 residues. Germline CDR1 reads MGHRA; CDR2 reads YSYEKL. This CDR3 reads CASSQDRSEGADTEAFF. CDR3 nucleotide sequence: TGCGCCAGCAGCCAAGATCGATCGGAGGGAGCCGACACTGAAGCTTTCTTT.

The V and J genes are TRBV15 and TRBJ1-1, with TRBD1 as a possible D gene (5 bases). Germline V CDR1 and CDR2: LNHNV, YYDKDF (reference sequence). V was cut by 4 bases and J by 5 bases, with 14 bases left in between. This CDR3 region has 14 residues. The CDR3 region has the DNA TGTGCCACCAGCAATAAGCGGGGGAGGACTGAAGCTTTCTTT. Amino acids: CATSNKRGRTEAFF.

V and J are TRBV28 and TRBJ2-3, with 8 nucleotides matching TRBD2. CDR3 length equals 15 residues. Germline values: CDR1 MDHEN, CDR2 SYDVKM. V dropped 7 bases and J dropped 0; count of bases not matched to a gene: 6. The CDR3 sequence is CASTSGGTSTDTQYF. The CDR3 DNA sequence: TGTGCCAGCACCTCGGGAGGGACGAGCACAGATACGCAGTATTTT.

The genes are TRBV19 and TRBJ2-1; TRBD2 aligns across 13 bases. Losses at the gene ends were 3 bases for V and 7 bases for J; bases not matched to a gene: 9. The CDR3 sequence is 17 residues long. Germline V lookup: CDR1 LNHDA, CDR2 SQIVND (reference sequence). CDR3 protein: CASSMAWTSGSGNEQFF. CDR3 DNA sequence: TGTGCCAGTAGTATGGCCTGGACTAGCGGGAGTGGGAATGAGCAGTTCTTC. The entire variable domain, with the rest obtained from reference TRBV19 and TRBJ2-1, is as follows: DGGITQSPKYLFRKEGQNVTLSCEQNLNHDAMYWYRQDPGQGLRLIYYSQIVNDFQKGDIAEGYSVSREKKESFPLTVTSAQKNPTAFYLCASSMAWTSGSGNEQFFGPGTRLTVL.

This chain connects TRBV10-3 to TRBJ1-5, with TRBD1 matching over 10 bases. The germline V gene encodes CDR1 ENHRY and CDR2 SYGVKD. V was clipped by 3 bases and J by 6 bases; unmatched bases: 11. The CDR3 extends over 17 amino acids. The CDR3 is CAISDPLGDRGPQPQHF. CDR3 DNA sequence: TGTGCCATCAGTGACCCATTAGGGGACAGGGGTCCTCAGCCCCAGCATTTT.

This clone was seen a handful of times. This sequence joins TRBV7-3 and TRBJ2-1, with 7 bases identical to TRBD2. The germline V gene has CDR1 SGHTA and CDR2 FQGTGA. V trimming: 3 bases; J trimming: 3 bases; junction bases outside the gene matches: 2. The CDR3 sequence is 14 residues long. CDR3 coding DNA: TGTGCCAGCAGCTTGGGGGGGTACTACAATGAGCAGTTCTTC. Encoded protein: CASSLGGYYNEQFF.

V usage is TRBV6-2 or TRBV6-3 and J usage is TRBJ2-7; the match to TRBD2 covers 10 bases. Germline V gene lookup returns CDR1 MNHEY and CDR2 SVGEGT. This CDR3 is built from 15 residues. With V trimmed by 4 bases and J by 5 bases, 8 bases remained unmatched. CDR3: CASSSAAGGLDEQYF. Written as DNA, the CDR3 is TGTGCCAGCAGTTCGGCAGCGGGAGGGCTGGACGAGCAGTACTTC.

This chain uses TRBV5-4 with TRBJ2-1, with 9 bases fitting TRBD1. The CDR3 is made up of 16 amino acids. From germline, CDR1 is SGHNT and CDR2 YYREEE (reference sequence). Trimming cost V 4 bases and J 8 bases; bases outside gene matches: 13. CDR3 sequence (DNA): TGTGCCAGCAGCGGAAGAACAGGGGGCGCCATTCATGAGCAGTTCTTC. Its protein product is CASSGRTGGAIHEQFF.

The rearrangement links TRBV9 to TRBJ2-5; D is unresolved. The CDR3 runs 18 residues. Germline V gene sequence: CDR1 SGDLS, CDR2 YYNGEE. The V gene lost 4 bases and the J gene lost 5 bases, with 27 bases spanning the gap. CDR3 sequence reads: CASSPRIASTPRLETQYF. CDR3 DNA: TGTGCCAGCAGCCCTAGAATAGCTAGTACCCCACGATTGGAGACCCAGTACTTC.